This is a list of T cell receptor beta chains from one sample in a study of CD8+ T cells in alopecia areata. TCRdb's table, derived via immunoSEQ multiplex PCR, lists solely in-frame clones and lacks some. This table holds some 130,000 clones, nearly 55% found once. Material: CD8+ T cells sorted from blood, obtained at week 4, from a patient treated with tofacitinib. Receptor source: a human donor with alopecia areata. Each CDR3 is given with its conserved first and last residue. The D gene is left open where the match is weak. Clone size, where shown, is once, few, many, or a class for clones that have expanded.

d_call: .
j_call: TRBJ1-5
clone_size: medium-sized
v_call: TRBV4-1
cdr3_aa: CASSQSQVYNQPQHF
cdr3_nt: TGCGCCAGCAGCCAAAGCCAGGTCTATAATCAGCCCCAGCATTTT

d_call: .
j_call: TRBJ2-1
clone_size: .
v_call: TRBV25-1
cdr3_aa: CASRGARHNEQFF
cdr3_nt: TGTGCCAGCAGGGGGGCACGCCACAATGAGCAGTTCTTC

d_call: TRBD1
j_call: TRBJ1-2
clone_size: .
v_call: TRBV30
cdr3_aa: CACRTTGERYGYTF
cdr3_nt: TGTGCCTGCCGAACGACAGGGGAACGCTATGGCTACACCTTC

d_call: .
j_call: TRBJ2-3
clone_size: .
v_call: TRBV11-2
cdr3_aa: CASSTTDTQYF
cdr3_nt: TGTGCCAGCAGCACTACAGATACGCAGTATTTT

d_call: TRBD2
j_call: TRBJ2-2
clone_size: .
v_call: TRBV29-1
cdr3_aa: CSVIAGFDTGELFF
cdr3_nt: TGCAGCGTCATAGCGGGGTTCGACACCGGGGAGCTGTTTTTT

d_call: .
j_call: TRBJ2-7
clone_size: .
v_call: TRBV5-5
cdr3_aa: CASSLELSHYEQYF
cdr3_nt: TGTGCCAGCAGCTTGGAACTATCTCACTACGAGCAGTACTTC

d_call: TRBD1
j_call: TRBJ1-1
clone_size: .
v_call: TRBV13
cdr3_aa: CASRASGGTEAFF
cdr3_nt: TGTGCCAGCAGAGCCTCAGGGGGCACTGAAGCTTTCTTT

d_call: .
j_call: TRBJ2-2
clone_size: .
v_call: TRBV7-3
cdr3_aa: CASSLGHTGELFF
cdr3_nt: TGTGCCAGCAGCTTAGGGCACACCGGGGAGCTGTTTTTT

d_call: TRBD1
j_call: TRBJ1-5
clone_size: .
v_call: TRBV15
cdr3_aa: CATSRDRAQPQHF
cdr3_nt: TGTGCCACCAGCAGGGACAGGGCTCAGCCCCAGCATTTT

d_call: .
j_call: TRBJ2-7
clone_size: .
v_call: TRBV7-9
cdr3_aa: CASSQHDRDISYEQYF
cdr3_nt: TGTGCCAGCAGTCAACATGATAGGGACATCTCCTACGAGCAGTACTTC

d_call: .
j_call: TRBJ2-7
clone_size: few
v_call: TRBV6-6
cdr3_aa: CASSSTELGEQYF
cdr3_nt: TGTGCCAGCAGTTCCACGGAATTGGGGGAGCAGTACTTC

d_call: TRBD1
j_call: TRBJ2-7
clone_size: .
v_call: TRBV30
cdr3_aa: CAWSPDRGLEQYF
cdr3_nt: TGTGCCTGGAGTCCGGACAGGGGGCTGGAGCAGTACTTC

d_call: .
j_call: TRBJ1-1
clone_size: once
v_call: TRBV6-5
cdr3_aa: CASLRRGVGNTEAFF
cdr3_nt: TGTGCCAGTCTCCGGCGGGGCGTCGGGAACACTGAAGCTTTCTTT